These 22 T cell receptor beta chains came from one sample sequenced in a study of identifying expanded T cells in peripheral blood. Sequencing used immunoSEQ multiplex PCR; TCRdb keeps in-frame clones, though not all of them. Of about 90,000 clones listed, approximately 81% are singletons. The sequencing input was blood. The receptors come from a person aged 18 to 70 in good health.

With regard to this clone: The sample contains more than one DNA sequence encoding this CDR3. The V call is TRBV7-9, the J call TRBJ2-5, with D maybe TRBD2 (6 bases). Germline CDR1 is SEHNR and CDR2 is FQNEAQ (reference sequence). The CDR3 is made up of 13 amino acids. V lost 5 bases and J 4 bases, leaving 11 bases between the germline ends. DNA for the CDR3: TGTGCCAGCAGCCCGCGGGGCCCAGAGACCCAGTACTTC. Its translation is CASSPRGPETQYF.

This clone was found a few times. The chain is built from TRBV11-2 and TRBJ1-2, with D unclear. The germline gives CDR1 SGHAT, CDR2 FQNNGV. The CDR3 length is 13 residues. V shed 5 bases and J shed 8 bases, with 15 bases lying between them. CDR3: CASSPEGFGGYTF. The CDR3 DNA reads TGTGCCAGCAGCCCCGAGGGTTTCGGGGGCTACACCTTC. The whole variable domain, remainder taken from reference TRBV11-2 and TRBJ1-2, is EAGVAQSPRYKIIEKRQSVAFWCNPISGHATLYWYQQILGQGPKLLIQFQNNGVVDDSQLPKDRFSAERLKGVDSTLKIQPAKLEDSAVYLCASSPEGFGGYTFGSGTRLTVV.

The chain links TRBV25-1 to TRBJ2-5; TRBD1 matches at 9 bases. After removal of 0 bases from V and 4 bases from J, the junction contained 3 bases not matched to a gene. CDR3 size: 15 residues. Germline assignment: CDR1 MGHDK and CDR2 SYGVNS. In DNA form, the CDR3 reads TGTGCCAGCAGTGAATACCCGACAGGGGGAGAGACCCAGTACTTC. Translating it yields CASSEYPTGGETQYF.

The chain joins TRBV29-1 to TRBJ1-1; the match to TRBD1 covers 8 bases. Trimming removed 7 bases from V and 2 bases from J; junction bases left unmatched: 12. Germline lookup yields CDR1 SQVTM and CDR2 ANQGSEA. The CDR3 sequence is 15 residues long. The CDR3 DNA is TGCAGCGGACAGGGGCGCGGGGGAATTAACACTGAAGCTTTCTTT. Translation: CSGQGRGGINTEAFF.

This clone was seen a single time. V gene TRBV5-8 combines with J gene TRBJ1-5, with a weak D call TRBD1 (6 bases). Trimming pared 2 bases from V and 0 bases from J, leaving 18 bases between. CDR3 length equals 18 residues. The germline gives CDR1 SGHTS, CDR2 YDEGEE. The DNA for the CDR3 is TGTGCCAGCAGCTTATTCACCGGGACATTTAGTAGCAATCAGCCCCAGCATTTT. Its translation is CASSLFTGTFSSNQPQHF. The entire variable domain, with the rest obtained from reference TRBV5-8 and TRBJ1-5, is as follows: EAGVTQSPTHLIKTRGQQATLRCSPISGHTSVYWYQQALGLGLQFLLWYDEGEERNRGNFPPRFSGRQFPNYSSELNVNALELEDSALYLCASSLFTGTFSSNQPQHFGDGTRLSIL.

The rearrangement links TRBV2 to TRBJ1-6, with TRBD1 as a possible D gene (5 bases). This CDR3 has 13 residues. Trimming took 10 bases from V and 7 from J, leaving 14 bases between them. Germline-derived CDR1 and CDR2 are SNHLY and FYNNEI. The CDR3 reads CATTRVVNSPLHF. The CDR3, as DNA: TGTGCCACGACCAGGGTTGTAAATTCACCCCTCCACTTT.

This chain connects TRBV6-1 to TRBJ2-7, with D possibly being TRBD1 (7 bases). CDR3 length: 14 amino acids. V lost 7 bases, J lost 2 bases, and 15 bases lay in between. Germline V lookup: CDR1 MNHNS, CDR2 SASEGT. As DNA, the CDR3 is TGTGCCAGCACCGAAGGGGGGACAGCCTACGAGCAGTACTTC. Amino acid sequence: CASTEGGTAYEQYF.

The table lists this clone with a count of one. V gene TRBV6-6 combines with J gene TRBJ2-7, with TRBD1 matching over 8 bases. Germline assignment: CDR1 MNHNY and CDR2 SVGAGI (reference sequence). The CDR3 has 15 residues. Trimming took 6 bases from V and 5 from J; bases not matched to a gene: 12. Written as DNA, the CDR3 is TGTGCCAGCAGACGGACAGGGTTCCCATCGGACGAGCAGTACTTC. It yields the protein CASRRTGFPSDEQYF.

This chain connects TRBV29-1 to TRBJ2-5; TRBD2 aligns across 9 bases. CDR3 length equals 15 residues. The germline V gene encodes CDR1 SQVTM and CDR2 ANQGSEA. Trimming removed 6 bases from V and 5 bases from J; junction bases left unmatched: 13. CDR3 in DNA: TGCAGCGTCGCCCTCCAGCGGGGGGTCCGGGAGACCCAGTACTTC. It encodes CSVALQRGVRETQYF.

The J gene is TRBJ2-7, the V gene TRBV4-3; unclear D gene. V was pared by 0 bases and J by 0 bases, with 9 bases between. Germline V lookup: CDR1 LGHNA, CDR2 YSLEER. The CDR3 runs to 15 residues. CDR3 sequence: CASSQDRISSYEQYF. CDR3 DNA sequence: TGCGCCAGCAGCCAAGACAGGATAAGCTCCTACGAGCAGTACTTC.

The chain links TRBV6-5 to TRBJ2-5; possible D gene TRBD1, 6 bases. The V gene lost 0 bases and the J gene lost 1 base, with 12 bases spanning the gap. CDR1 and CDR2 from the germline V gene are MNHEY and SVGAGI. The CDR3 length is 16 residues. CDR3 bases: TGTGCCAGCAGTTACTCCTCAGGGGCTTCCCAAGAGACCCAGTACTTC. Residues: CASSYSSGASQETQYF.

This clone appeared a few times. This chain uses TRBV7-9 with TRBJ2-7; D gene unclear. CDR1 SEHNR and CDR2 FQNEAQ come from the germline V gene (reference sequence). Trimming removed 1 base at V and 1 base at J, with 2 bases between. The CDR3 runs 12 residues. This CDR3 is CASSLESYEQYF. CDR3 in DNA: TGTGCCAGCAGCTTAGAATCCTACGAGCAGTACTTC.

The rearrangement joins TRBV7-6 to TRBJ2-1; D might be TRBD2 (5 bases). Germline CDR1 SGHVS, CDR2 FNYEAQ. Trimming removed 1 base at V and 15 bases at J, with 19 bases between. CDR3 size: 14 residues. CDR3 nucleotide sequence: TGTGCCAGCAGCTTAGAGACCGCACCGGACTCCCCGTTCTTC. Residues: CASSLETAPDSPFF.

V gene TRBV2 combines with J gene TRBJ1-1; D ambiguous. The germline V gene has CDR1 SNHLY and CDR2 FYNNEI. This CDR3 spans 14 amino acids. Trimming cost V 5 bases and J 1 base, with 11 bases left between them. CDR3: CASSRVQKNTEAFF. The CDR3 DNA is TGTGCCAGCAGTCGGGTACAGAAGAACACTGAAGCTTTCTTT.

This sequence joins TRBV11-2 and TRBJ2-3, with unresolved D. The germline V and J ends were trimmed by 0 bases and 5 bases, with 6 bases remaining between them. Germline V gene lookup returns CDR1 SGHAT and CDR2 FQNNGV. This CDR3 contains 13 residues. CDR3 in amino acids: CASSLDQRDTQYF. The CDR3 DNA reads TGTGCCAGCAGCTTAGACCAGAGAGATACGCAGTATTTT. Supplemented by reference TRBV11-2 and TRBJ2-3, the full variable domain reads EAGVAQSPRYKIIEKRQSVAFWCNPISGHATLYWYQQILGQGPKLLIQFQNNGVVDDSQLPKDRFSAERLKGVDSTLKIQPAKLEDSAVYLCASSLDQRDTQYFGPGTRLTVL.

Notes on this clone: One junction end disagrees with the germline gene, perhaps due to a read error. The chain has TRBV4-3 and TRBJ1-3, with D unclear. The CDR3 has 16 amino acids. The V gene's germline CDR1 is LGHNA and CDR2 YSLEER. The CDR3 bases are TGCGCCAGCAGCCCGACTGGTGGTCCCGGCCCTACCGCTCGGGATTTT. Its protein product is CASSPTGGPGPTARDF.

The chain links TRBV5-1 to TRBJ2-5, with TRBD2 matching 9 bases. This CDR3 region has 17 residues. J gave up 2 bases and V 2 bases, and 10 bases lay outside the gene matches. Germline V gene sequence: CDR1 SGHRS, CDR2 YFSETQ. DNA of the CDR3: TGCGCCAGCAGCTTAGCCAACAGCGGGGGGAGGCAAGAGACCCAGTACTTC. This translates into CASSLANSGGRQETQYF.

The CDR3 protein is CAWSRTGGLTTNEKLFF. The DNA of the CDR3 is TGTGCCTGGAGTAGGACAGGGGGTTTAACAACTAATGAAAAACTGTTTTTT. This chain uses TRBV30 with TRBJ1-4; the match to TRBD1 covers 10 bases. CDR1 is GTSNPN and CDR2 is SVGIG in the germline V gene (reference sequence). This CDR3 has 17 residues. V lost 2 bases to trimming and J lost 0 bases; unmatched junction nucleotides: 6.

The rearrangement links TRBV30 to TRBJ1-1; D gene unclear. This CDR3 is 13 amino acids long. Germline CDR1 is GTSNPN and CDR2 is SVGIG (reference sequence). Between the trimmed V and J ends, which lost 4 bases and 1 base, there was a span of 10 bases. The CDR3 here is CAWNPSWNTEAFF. As DNA, the CDR3 is TGTGCCTGGAACCCGTCCTGGAACACTGAAGCTTTCTTT.

About this clone: Other DNA sequences in this specimen translate into the identical CDR3. The rearrangement uses TRBV5-6 and TRBJ1-4; D not resolved. The germline gives CDR1 SGHDT, CDR2 YYEEEE. V was shortened by 2 bases and J by 7 bases, with 15 bases between the two germline ends. CDR3 length: 15 amino acids. The DNA for the CDR3 is TGTGCCAGCAGCTTAGGGTTTGTGGGGATTGAAAAACTGTTTTTT. As protein: CASSLGFVGIEKLFF.

The chain recombines TRBV7-9 with TRBJ2-1; D may be TRBD2 (6 bases). The V and J ends lost 2 bases and 5 bases respectively, with 10 bases between them. The CDR3 sequence is 14 residues long. Germline V lookup: CDR1 SEHNR, CDR2 FQNEAQ (reference sequence). The CDR3 protein is CASSLFGEDNEQFF. The CDR3 coding sequence is TGTGCCAGCAGCTTATTCGGGGAGGACAATGAGCAGTTCTTC.

The chain uses TRBV5-5 and TRBJ1-3; D perhaps matches TRBD1 (6 bases). V lost 4 bases and J 3 bases, leaving 11 bases between the germline ends. The CDR3 consists of 14 residues. Germline lookup yields CDR1 SGHKS and CDR2 YYEKEE (reference sequence). This CDR3 reads CASSLGRGGNTIYF. The CDR3 coding sequence is TGTGCCAGCAGCCTGGGCAGGGGTGGAAACACCATATATTTT.